The 9 T cell receptor beta chains given below trace back to one sample, sequenced in a study of blood T cell repertoires in COVID-19. Clones were sequenced by immunoSEQ multiplex PCR, and TCRdb holds only the in-frame ones, with some missing. There are roughly 150,000 clones in the sample; roughly 93% occur only once, and around 2.1% lies in the top ten. Sequencing was carried out using peripheral blood. The receptors here all came from a man aged 18 to 30 with acute or convalescent COVID-19.

The chain carries TRBV30 and TRBJ1-5; D may be TRBD1 (5 bases). The CDR3 totals 13 residues. Germline V gene data show CDR1 as GTSNPN and CDR2 as SVGIG (reference sequence). Trimming shortened V by 1 base and J by 7 bases, and 11 bases separated the two germline ends. CDR3 protein: CAWSAGMEQPQHF. Written as DNA, the CDR3 is TGTGCCTGGAGTGCAGGGATGGAGCAGCCCCAGCATTTT.

CDR3 in amino acids: CASSRGGGMNTEAFF. Written as DNA, the CDR3 is TGTGCCAGCAGCCGCGGGGGGGGGATGAACACTGAAGCTTTCTTT. V usage is TRBV3-1 (or the pseudogene TRBV3-2) and J usage is TRBJ1-1, with D maybe TRBD1 (5 bases). The CDR3 runs to 15 residues. From germline, CDR1 is LGHDT and CDR2 YNNKEL (reference sequence). Trimming removed 4 bases from V and 0 bases from J, with 12 bases in between.

CDR3 coding DNA: TGCGCCAGCAGCTTGTTGGGGACAGGGGGTGAAGCTTTCTTT. Amino acid sequence: CASSLLGTGGEAFF. J is TRBJ1-1 and V is TRBV5-1; 11 bases align to TRBD1. Unmatched junction bases numbered 3, after V lost 1 base and J lost 7 bases. Germline CDR1 SGHRS, CDR2 YFSETQ. The CDR3 consists of 14 residues.

The chain links TRBV9 to TRBJ1-5; the D gene is possibly TRBD1 (5 bases). The CDR3 consists of 14 residues. The germline CDR1 and CDR2 sequences are SGDLS and YYNGEE. V lost 4 bases, J lost 7 bases, and 15 bases lay in between. CDR3 sequence reads: CASSRSQGSQPQHF. The CDR3 nucleotides are TGTGCCAGCAGCCGGTCTCAGGGTTCCCAGCCCCAGCATTTT.

This chain joins TRBV11-3 and TRBJ2-2; TRBD2 agrees at 10 bases. The germline CDR1 and CDR2 sequences are SGHNT and YENEEA. The CDR3 extends over 15 amino acids. Trimming took 4 bases from V and 7 from J; bases not matched to a gene: 6. The CDR3 here is CASSSPSGSNGELFF. As DNA, the CDR3 is TGTGCCAGCAGCTCGCCTAGCGGGAGTAACGGGGAGCTGTTTTTT. Filled out from reference TRBV11-3 and TRBJ2-2, the complete variable domain reads EAGVVQSPRYKIIEKKQPVAFWCNPISGHNTLYWYLQNLGQGPELLIRYENEEAVDDSQLPKDRFSAERLKGVDSTLKIQPAELGDSAVYLCASSSPSGSNGELFFGEGSRLTVL.

The J gene is TRBJ1-1, the V gene TRBV4-1; TRBD1 might be the D (5 bases). Germline lookup yields CDR1 MGHRA and CDR2 YSYEKL. CDR3 length: 14 residues. With 4 bases removed from V and 1 base from J, the gap between germline ends came to 10 bases. CDR3 nucleotides: TGCGCCAGCAGCCGGGACTCCCCGAACACTGAAGCTTTCTTT. Its translation is CASSRDSPNTEAFF.

V and J are TRBV20-1 and TRBJ1-2; D is possibly TRBD1 (5 bases). Germline values: CDR1 DFQATT, CDR2 SNEGSKA (reference sequence). The ends were cut back, 6 bases at V and 3 bases at J, with 8 bases in the middle. This CDR3 is built from 11 residues. This CDR3 is CSATTDYGYTF. For the CDR3, the DNA is TGCAGTGCGACGACAGACTATGGCTACACCTTC.

This chain connects TRBV2 to TRBJ2-1; 13 bases are a match to TRBD2. From germline, CDR1 is SNHLY and CDR2 FYNNEI. The length of the CDR3 is 20 residues. V gave up 6 bases and J gave up 1 base; unmatched junction bases: 15. The CDR3: CASSAPGLAGLRGSYNEQFF. In DNA, the CDR3 is TGTGCCAGCAGCGCCCCGGGACTAGCGGGACTCCGCGGATCCTACAATGAGCAGTTCTTC.

J is TRBJ1-2 and V is TRBV3-1 (or the pseudogene TRBV3-2); D is uncertain. V was pared by 4 bases and J by 3 bases, with 12 bases between. CDR1 LGHDT and CDR2 YNNKEL come from the germline V gene (reference sequence). The CDR3 is 14 residues long. CDR3 sequence reads: CASSLHAEDYGYTF. The CDR3 DNA sequence: TGTGCCAGCAGCCTTCACGCGGAGGACTATGGCTACACCTTC.